The 12 T cell receptor beta chains reported below all come from one sample, sequenced in a study of early T cells in non-severe SARS-CoV-2 infection. TCRdb reprocessed the 5' RACE reads via MiXCR and lists one record per CDR3 protein. The table lists 85,000 to 100,000 distinct CDR3 sequences, about 11% of them singletons. The sample here was whole blood, taken at baseline. Source of these receptors: an adult who was a healthcare worker with PCR-confirmed SARS-CoV-2 infection or an uninfected control (not recorded which).

This clonotype was counted ten times or more. The chain joins TRBV11-2 to TRBJ2-3, with 9 bases lining up with TRBD1. CDR3 length: 11 residues. Germline-derived CDR1 and CDR2 are SGHAT and FQNNGV. The V and J ends lost 3 bases and 14 bases, in that order; junction bases with no gene match: 3. The CDR3 DNA reads as TGTGCCAGCAGCTTGGACAGGGGAGGGTATTTT. This codes for CASSLDRGGYF.

This clonotype was detected only a few times. CDR3 sequence (DNA): TGTGCCAGCAGCTTTAGTCGCTACGAGCAGTACTTC. Its translation is CASSFSRYEQYF. The genes are TRBV11-2 and TRBJ2-7; D gene ambiguous. The V gene's germline CDR1 is SGHAT and CDR2 FQNNGV. Trimming left V 3 bases short and J 3 bases short, with 6 bases between. This CDR3 is built from 12 residues.

This clonotype has a count of ten or more. The J gene is TRBJ2-1, the V gene TRBV25-1, with D possibly being TRBD1 (6 bases). V lost 5 bases, J lost 2 bases, and 13 bases lay in between. Germline V CDR1 and CDR2: MGHDK, SYGVNS. CDR3 length: 15 amino acids. CDR3 in amino acids: CASSRTATTYNEQFF. As DNA, the CDR3 is TGTGCCAGCAGTAGGACAGCTACAACCTACAATGAGCAGTTCTTC.

This clonotype was counted a few times. V usage is TRBV6-2 or TRBV6-3 and J usage is TRBJ2-4; tentatively, D is TRBD1 (5 bases). The CDR3 length is 13 residues. V lost 10 bases and J lost 5, with 15 bases in between. Germline CDR1 is MNHEY and CDR2 is SVGEGT. The CDR3 DNA follows: TGTGCCACCGATTCAGGGAATGAAAACATTCAGTACTTC. Residues: CATDSGNENIQYF.

In its sample, this clonotype was seen a few times. J is TRBJ2-1 and V is TRBV10-2; D gene unclear. Looked up from germline, CDR1 is WSHSY and CDR2 is SAAADI. The V gene lost 6 bases and the J gene lost 8 bases, with 11 bases spanning the gap. The CDR3 has 12 residues. The CDR3 coding sequence is TGCGCCAGCAGGGCCCGATCATATGAGCAGTTCTTC. It codes for CASRARSYEQFF.

This clonotype was detected a few times. The chain links TRBV20-1 to TRBJ2-2; D is perhaps TRBD1 (6 bases). Trimming left V 6 bases short and J 2 bases short, with 25 bases between. CDR3 length equals 18 residues. Germline-derived CDR1 and CDR2 are DFQATT and SNEGSKA (reference sequence). Here the CDR3 reads CSALRWTAHQTNTGELFF. The CDR3 nucleotides are TGCAGTGCGCTCAGGTGGACAGCGCACCAAACTAACACCGGGGAGCTGTTTTTT.

This clonotype has at least ten counts. The V gene is TRBV12-3 or TRBV12-4, the J gene TRBJ1-5; 8 bases map to TRBD1. Trimming removed 5 bases from V and 2 bases from J; junction bases left unmatched: 2. This CDR3 contains 14 residues. CDR3 region: CASSADRGNQPQHF. The DNA for the CDR3 is TGTGCCAGCAGTGCGGACAGGGGCAATCAGCCCCAGCATTTT.

The chain uses TRBV6-1 and TRBJ1-1; D perhaps matches TRBD1 (6 bases). Trimming pared 4 bases from V and 0 bases from J, leaving 12 bases between. This CDR3 comprises 15 residues. Looked up from germline, CDR1 is MNHNS and CDR2 is SASEGT. CDR3 bases: TGTGCCAGCAGTGTAATGCAGGGGATGAACACTGAAGCTTTCTTT. Amino acids: CASSVMQGMNTEAFF.

This chain uses TRBV19 with TRBJ2-3; D ambiguous. The CDR3 is made up of 16 amino acids. Trimming removed 4 bases from V and 1 base from J, with 15 bases in between. Germline lookup yields CDR1 LNHDA and CDR2 SQIVND (reference sequence). CDR3 loop: CASSKAFGRGTDTQYF. CDR3 in DNA: TGTGCCAGTAGTAAGGCATTTGGAAGGGGCACAGATACGCAGTATTTT.

This clonotype appeared a few times. The V call is TRBV20-1, the J call TRBJ2-7; perhaps TRBD2 as D (5 bases). The CDR3 loop spans 13 amino acids. Germline V gives CDR1 DFQATT, CDR2 SNEGSKA (reference sequence). The ends were cut back, 4 bases at V and 3 bases at J, with 13 bases in the middle. The CDR3 sequence is CSAMWEQGYEQYF. Written as DNA, the CDR3 is TGCAGTGCTATGTGGGAGCAAGGCTACGAGCAGTACTTC.

The V gene is TRBV20-1, the J gene TRBJ2-3, with 15 bases aligning to TRBD2. V lost 3 bases to trimming and J lost 6 bases; unmatched junction nucleotides: 4. Germline loops: CDR1 DFQATT, CDR2 SNEGSKA (reference sequence). The CDR3 length is 15 residues. The CDR3, as DNA: TGCAGTGCTAGCGGACTAGCGGGGGGGCAGGATACGCAGTATTTT. Its translation is CSASGLAGGQDTQYF.

This clonotype came up a few times. This chain uses TRBV29-1 with TRBJ1-5, with D perhaps matching TRBD1 (5 bases). The CDR3 covers 11 residues. The V gene lost 7 bases and the J gene lost 9 bases, with 13 bases spanning the gap. In germline, CDR1 is SQVTM, CDR2 ANQGSEA. The CDR3 loop reads CSAGDGGPQHF. DNA of the CDR3: TGCAGCGCTGGCGACGGGGGGCCCCAGCATTTT. Complete variable domain (other parts from reference TRBV29-1 and TRBJ1-5): SAVISQKPSRDICQRGTSLTIQCQVDSQVTMMFWYRQQPGQSLTLIATANQGSEATYESGFVIDKFPISRPNLTFSTLTVSNMSPEDSSIYLCSAGDGGPQHFGDGTRLSIL.